This is a list of T cell receptor beta chains from one sample in a study of CD8 T cells in ankylosing spondylitis. TCRdb recomputed calls from the 5' RACE reads with MiXCR, one row per CDR3 protein. The sample contains some 63,000 distinct CDR3 sequences, approximately 6% of which appear only once. The source material was synovial fluid, either unsorted or a sorted T cell fraction (not recorded which). All receptors come from a male donor with ankylosing spondylitis. CDR3s include the opening cysteine and the closing phenylalanine or tryptophan. Fields, in order: J gene, V gene, clone size, D gene, CDR3 DNA, CDR3 protein. The D gene is left open where the match is weak. Rows may omit the clone size; those that give it use once, few, many or a size class.

J: TRBJ1-4; V: TRBV5-5; size: many; D: NA; DNA: TGTGCCAGCAGCTTGGAAGGTTGGGGTGAAAAACTGTTTTTT; CDR3: CASSLEGWGEKLFF
J: TRBJ2-3; V: TRBV5-1; size: NA; D: NA; DNA: TGCGCCAGCAGCTCCTTTAGGACAGCCACAGATACGCAGTATTTT; CDR3: CASSSFRTATDTQYF
J: TRBJ2-5; V: TRBV5-1; size: few; D: TRBD1; DNA: TGCGCCAGCAGCTCCTGGACAGGGGGCGCGCGACAAGAGACCCAGTACTTC; CDR3: CASSSWTGGARQETQYF
J: TRBJ1-5; V: TRBV7-8; size: NA; D: NA; DNA: TGTGCCAGCAGCTTCCTGACAGCTTACAATCAGCCCCAGCATTTT; CDR3: CASSFLTAYNQPQHF
J: TRBJ2-2; V: TRBV7-2; size: NA; D: TRBD2; DNA: TGTGCCAGCAGCATCACTAGCGGGAGGGCCGGAACCGGGGAGCTGTTTTTT; CDR3: CASSITSGRAGTGELFF
J: TRBJ2-4; V: TRBV7-2; size: many; D: TRBD2; DNA: TGTGCCAGCAGCTCGGGACTAGCGGGTGCCATTCAGTACTTC; CDR3: CASSSGLAGAIQYF
J: TRBJ2-5; V: TRBV4-2; size: many; D: NA; DNA: TGTGCCAGCAGCCAAGATCCTGACGGCGGGATCCAAGAGACCCAGTACTTC; CDR3: CASSQDPDGGIQETQYF
J: TRBJ1-1; V: TRBV5-1; size: NA; D: TRBD1; DNA: TGCGCCAGCAGTTACGACGGACAGGGCTCTGAAGCTTTCTTT; CDR3: CASSYDGQGSEAFF
J: TRBJ2-1; V: TRBV29-1; size: few; D: TRBD2; DNA: TGCAGCGTTGGAATGTTGGGCGGGAGGGTGTACAATGAGCAGTTCTTC; CDR3: CSVGMLGGRVYNEQFF
J: TRBJ2-2; V: TRBV28; size: many; D: NA; DNA: TGTGCCAGCAGTTTTGTGGGAGTGGGGACCGGGGAGCTGTTTTTT; CDR3: CASSFVGVGTGELFF
J: TRBJ2-7; V: TRBV11-3; size: NA; D: TRBD1; DNA: TGTGCCAGCAGCCCGGACAGGGTCGAGCAGTACTTC; CDR3: CASSPDRVEQYF
J: TRBJ2-1; V: TRBV30; size: NA; D: NA; DNA: TGTGCCTGGAGTGTAACGCGCCGGTCTAGCCCCTACAATGAGCAGTTCTTC; CDR3: CAWSVTRRSSPYNEQFF
J: TRBJ2-1; V: TRBV15; size: NA; D: NA; DNA: TGTGCCACCAGCAGAGCGGGGTCCCCAAACAATGAGCAGTTCTTC; CDR3: CATSRAGSPNNEQFF
J: TRBJ1-1; V: TRBV7-8; size: few; D: NA; DNA: TGTGCCAGCAGCGTCCAGGGTAATCCAGATTGGGGCACTGAAGCTTTCTTT; CDR3: CASSVQGNPDWGTEAFF
J: TRBJ2-7; V: TRBV2; size: NA; D: NA; DNA: TGTGCCAGCAGTGAAGGGGCCTACTCCTACGAGCAGTACTTC; CDR3: CASSEGAYSYEQYF
J: TRBJ1-2; V: TRBV6-1; size: many; D: NA; DNA: TGTGCCAGCAGTGAAGCGCAGTCTTCCGCGGGCTATGGCTACACCTTC; CDR3: CASSEAQSSAGYGYTF